These T cell receptor beta chains were read from a single sample in a study of tumor-infiltrating lymphocytes in localized non-small cell lung cancer. Only in-frame clones appear in the TCRdb table, and some are missing; sequencing was by immunoSEQ multiplex PCR. This table holds around 9,900 clones, about four fifths found once. Sequenced sample: uninvolved lung tissue not adjacent to the tumor. The receptors come from a human donor with non-small cell lung cancer. CDR3s include the opening cysteine and the closing phenylalanine or tryptophan. The D gene is left open where the match is weak. The size field is filled for only some rows; it gives once, few, many or a size class.

>TRBJ1-3|TRBV9|few|.
TGTGCCAGCAGCTCCCTTATACAGAACAGCCCAGCATATTTT
CASSSLIQNSPAYF
>TRBJ2-1|TRBV2|.|.
TGTGCCAGCACGTCCTACAATGAGCAGTTCTTC
CASTSYNEQFF
>TRBJ1-4|TRBV7-9|.|.
TGTGCCAGCAGCCGAAGTATAGAAAAACTGTTTTTT
CASSRSIEKLFF
>TRBJ2-7|TRBV4-3|.|.
TGCGCCAGCAGCCAAGAGCCCAGCTCCTACGAGCAGTACTTC
CASSQEPSSYEQYF
>TRBJ1-1|TRBV5-1|.|.
TGCGCCAGCAGCTTGGTCGGGAAGATGAACACTGAAGCTTTCTTT
CASSLVGKMNTEAFF
>TRBJ1-1|TRBV30|.|.
TGTGCCTGGAGTGTCGGGGGGACTGAAGCTTTCTTT
CAWSVGGTEAFF
>TRBJ1-1|TRBV4-3|.|.
TGCGCCAGCAGCCAATTACAGGGGAACACTGAAGCTTTCTTT
CASSQLQGNTEAFF
>TRBJ1-5|TRBV19|.|.
TGTGCCAGTAGTTTGCCAGGCCAGACTGGTTGGGATAGCAATCAGCCCCAGCATTTT
CASSLPGQTGWDSNQPQHF
>TRBJ1-3|TRBV29-1|.|.
TGCAGCGTTGACAAAGGAAACACCATATATTTT
CSVDKGNTIYF
>TRBJ2-3|TRBV27|.|TRBD2
TGTGCCAGCAGCGCCTCTAGCGGGAGAAATCCAGATACGCAGTATTTT
CASSASSGRNPDTQYF
>TRBJ2-1|TRBV6-1|.|.
TGTGCCAGCAGTGCGCGGACGCCCTCCTACAATGAGCAGTTCTTC
CASSARTPSYNEQFF
>TRBJ2-3|TRBV5-5|few|TRBD2
TGTGCCAGCAGCTCCGGGACTAGCGGGAGGTACACAGATACGCAGTATTTT
CASSSGTSGRYTDTQYF
>TRBJ1-1|TRBV13|.|TRBD1
TGTGCCAGCAGCCTGGGACAGCGGACTGAAGCTTTCTTT
CASSLGQRTEAFF
>TRBJ2-2|TRBV5-1|.|.
TGCGCCAGCAGCTTGATACCAGAAAACACCGGGGAGCTGTTTTTT
CASSLIPENTGELFF
>TRBJ2-1|TRBV5-5|.|TRBD2
TGTGCCAGCAGCTTCGCGGGGGAGGACTACAATGAGCAGTTCTTC
CASSFAGEDYNEQFF
>TRBJ2-1|TRBV11-2|.|.
TGTGCCAGCAGCTTCCAGGCTAGCCGGTACAATGAGCAGTTCTTC
CASSFQASRYNEQFF
>TRBJ2-1|TRBV7-2|once|.
TGTGCCAGCAGCGGGCCTAAAGGGAATGAGCAGTTCTTC
CASSGPKGNEQFF
>TRBJ2-1|TRBV9|.|TRBD2
TGTGCCAGCAGCGTAGCGGGACTAGCGCACAATGAGCAGTTCTTC
CASSVAGLAHNEQFF
>TRBJ1-1|TRBV7-9|few|.
TGTGCCAGCAGCTTATTGGCCAACACTGAAGCTTTCTTT
CASSLLANTEAFF
>TRBJ2-5|TRBV29-1|.|.
TGCAGCGTTGAGCAGGGTATTGGGGAGACCCAGTACTTC
CSVEQGIGETQYF
>TRBJ2-7|TRBV6-1|.|.
TGTGCCAGCAGTGAAGTTAGCAGAAACTACGAGCAGTACTTC
CASSEVSRNYEQYF
>TRBJ2-1|TRBV18|.|.
TGTGCCAGCTCACCACAGGGGACCAAATACAATGAGCAGTTCTTC
CASSPQGTKYNEQFF
>TRBJ2-7|TRBV29-1|.|TRBD1
TGCAGCGTTGAATCCGGAGGGACAGGGGATTCCTACGAGCAGTACTTC
CSVESGGTGDSYEQYF
>TRBJ2-2|TRBV7-2|.|.
TGTGCCAGCAGCTCGCGACACGCTGCGAACACCGGGGAGCTGTTTTTT
CASSSRHAANTGELFF
>TRBJ2-7|TRBV5-4|few|.
TGTGCCAGCAGCTTGAGCCCGGAATCCTACGAGCAGTACTTC
CASSLSPESYEQYF
>TRBJ2-1|TRBV7-3|.|.
TGTGCCAGCAGCTTAACCCGATCCAATGAGCAGTTCTTC
CASSLTRSNEQFF
>TRBJ2-6|TRBV15|.|TRBD2
TGTGCCACCAGCAGAGATCGGGGGGTAATAAGCTCTGGGGCCAACGTCCTGACTTTC
CATSRDRGVISSGANVLTF
>TRBJ1-2|TRBV6-1|.|.
TGTGCCAGCAGTGAGGGCAGGGATACCTATGGCTACACCTTC
CASSEGRDTYGYTF